The source of this T cell receptor beta chain is a study of shared clonotypes between healthy human individuals. TCRdb's table, derived via immunoSEQ multiplex PCR, lists solely in-frame clones and lacks some. The repertoire includes about 700,000 clones, less than 85% of them detected once, and 1.7% sits in the top ten. Germline CDR1 is PRHDT and CDR2 is FYEKMQ (reference sequence). The CDR3 consists of 15 residues. Trimming took 5 bases from V and 2 from J, leaving 14 bases between them. The TCR sequence derives from a woman in her 30s in good health. Input material: memory CD4+ T cells sorted from blood. Specified subset: CD45RA-negative fraction. J is TRBJ2-3 and V is TRBV13; D call uncertain. Written as DNA, the CDR3 is TGTGCCAGCAGCCTCCAAGGCGGTTTCACAGATACGCAGTATTTT. It codes for CASSLQGGFTDTQYF.